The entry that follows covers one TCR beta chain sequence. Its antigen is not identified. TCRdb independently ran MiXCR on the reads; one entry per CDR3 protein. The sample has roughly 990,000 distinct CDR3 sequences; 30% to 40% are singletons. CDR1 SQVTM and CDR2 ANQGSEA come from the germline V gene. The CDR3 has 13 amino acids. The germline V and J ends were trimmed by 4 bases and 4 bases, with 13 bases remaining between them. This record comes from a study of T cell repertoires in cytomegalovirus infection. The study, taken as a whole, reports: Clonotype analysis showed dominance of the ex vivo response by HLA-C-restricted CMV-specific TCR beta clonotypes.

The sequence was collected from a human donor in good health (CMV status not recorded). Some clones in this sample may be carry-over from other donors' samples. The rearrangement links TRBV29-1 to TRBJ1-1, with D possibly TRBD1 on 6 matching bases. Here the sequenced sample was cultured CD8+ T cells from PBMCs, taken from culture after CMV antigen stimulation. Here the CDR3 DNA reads TGCAGCGTTGGGACAGCAGACATCACTGAAGCTTTCTTT. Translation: CSVGTADITEAFF.